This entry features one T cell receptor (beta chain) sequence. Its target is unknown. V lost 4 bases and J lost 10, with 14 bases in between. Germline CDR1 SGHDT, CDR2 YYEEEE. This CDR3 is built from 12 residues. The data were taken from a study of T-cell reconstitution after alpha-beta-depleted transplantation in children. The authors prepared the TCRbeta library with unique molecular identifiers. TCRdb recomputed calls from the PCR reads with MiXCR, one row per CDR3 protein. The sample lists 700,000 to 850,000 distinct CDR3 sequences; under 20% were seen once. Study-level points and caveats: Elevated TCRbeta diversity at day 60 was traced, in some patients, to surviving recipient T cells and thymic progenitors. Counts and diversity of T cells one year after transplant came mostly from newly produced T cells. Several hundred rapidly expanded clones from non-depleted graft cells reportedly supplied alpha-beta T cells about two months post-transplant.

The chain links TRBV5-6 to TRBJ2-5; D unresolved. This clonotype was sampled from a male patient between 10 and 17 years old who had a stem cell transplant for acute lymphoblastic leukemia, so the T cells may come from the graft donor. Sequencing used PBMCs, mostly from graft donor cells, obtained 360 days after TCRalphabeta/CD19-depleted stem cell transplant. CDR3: CASSPSAGDQYF. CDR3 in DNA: TGTGCCAGCAGCCCCTCGGCCGGCGACCAGTACTTC.